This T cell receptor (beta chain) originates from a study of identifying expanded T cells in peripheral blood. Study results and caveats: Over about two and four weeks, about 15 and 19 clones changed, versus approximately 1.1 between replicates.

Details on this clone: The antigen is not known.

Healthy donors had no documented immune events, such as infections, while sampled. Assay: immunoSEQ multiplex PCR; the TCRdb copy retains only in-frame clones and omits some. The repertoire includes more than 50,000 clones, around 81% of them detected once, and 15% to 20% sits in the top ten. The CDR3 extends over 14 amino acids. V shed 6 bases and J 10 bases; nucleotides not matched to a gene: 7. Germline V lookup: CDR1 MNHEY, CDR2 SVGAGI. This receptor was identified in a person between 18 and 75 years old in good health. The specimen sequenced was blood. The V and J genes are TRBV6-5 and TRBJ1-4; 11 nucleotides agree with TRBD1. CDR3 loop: CASRPGQGARKLFF. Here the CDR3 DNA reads TGTGCCAGCAGGCCCGGACAGGGGGCACGAAAACTGTTTTTT.